The entry below gives a single TCR beta chain sequence along with its context. No antigen is known for it. It was CD45RO-negative cells, positively selected for CCR7, that made up naive CD8 cells, with terminally differentiated effector memory CD45RA+ cells excluded. Adult Caucasians living in Nashville, Tennessee made up all of the donors. The data originate from a study of shared clonotypes between healthy human individuals. Study at large: Donors, aged 18 to 49, were two women and three men.

CDR1 is MNHNS and CDR2 is SASEGT in the germline V gene. The CDR3 totals 15 residues. V was trimmed by 2 bases and J by 2 bases, leaving 12 bases between them. In the authors' workflow: For the immunoSEQ data, sequences were junction-only without quality scores, so filtering differed. Some clones are missing from TCRdb's copy, which holds only in-frame ones; the method was immunoSEQ multiplex PCR. From that table come the V and J calls and clone size; the DNA was used to work out D and trimming. The sample lists about 2.1 million clones, about 93% occurring once. Points from the study as a whole: Researchers found naive subsets generally carried larger estimated richness than memory subsets.

This TCR was sampled from a young man in good health. Some clones in this sample may be carry-over from other donors' samples. The rearrangement links TRBV6-1 to TRBJ2-5; D may be TRBD1 (5 bases). Sequenced: naive CD8+ T cells from PBMCs. This chain's CDR3 is CASSEWGPSQETQYF. CDR3 DNA: TGTGCCAGCAGTGAATGGGGCCCCAGTCAAGAGACCCAGTACTTC.